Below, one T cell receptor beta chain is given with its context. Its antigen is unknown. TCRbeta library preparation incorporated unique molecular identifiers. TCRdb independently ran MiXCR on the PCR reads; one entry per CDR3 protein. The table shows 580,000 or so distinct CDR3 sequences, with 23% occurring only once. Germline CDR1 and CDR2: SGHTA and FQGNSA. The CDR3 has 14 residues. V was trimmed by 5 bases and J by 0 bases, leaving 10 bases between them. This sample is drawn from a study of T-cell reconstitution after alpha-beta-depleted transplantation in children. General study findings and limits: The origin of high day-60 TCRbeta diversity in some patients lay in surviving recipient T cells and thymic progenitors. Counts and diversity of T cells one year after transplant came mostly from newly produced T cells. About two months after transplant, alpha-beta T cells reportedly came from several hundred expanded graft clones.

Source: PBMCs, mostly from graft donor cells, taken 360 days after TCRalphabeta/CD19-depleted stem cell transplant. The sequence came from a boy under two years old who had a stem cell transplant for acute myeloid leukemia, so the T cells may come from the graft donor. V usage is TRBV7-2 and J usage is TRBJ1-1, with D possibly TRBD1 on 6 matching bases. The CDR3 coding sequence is TGTGCCAGCAGCGGGAGGGGGGTGAACACTGAAGCTTTCTTT. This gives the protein CASSGRGVNTEAFF.